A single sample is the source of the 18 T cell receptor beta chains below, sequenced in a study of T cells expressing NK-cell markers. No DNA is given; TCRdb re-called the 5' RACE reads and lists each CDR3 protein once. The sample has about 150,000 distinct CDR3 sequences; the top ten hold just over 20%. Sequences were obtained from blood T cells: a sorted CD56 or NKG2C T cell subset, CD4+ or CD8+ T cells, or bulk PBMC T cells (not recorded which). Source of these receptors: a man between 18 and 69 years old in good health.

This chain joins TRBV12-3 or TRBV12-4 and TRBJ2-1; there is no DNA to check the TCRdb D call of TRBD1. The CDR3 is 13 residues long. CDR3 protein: CASSFGTFSEQFF.

CDR3 in amino acids: CSVEVAGTSYEQYF. This chain links TRBV29-1 with TRBJ2-7; the TCRdb call, TRBD2, lacks DNA for checking. The germline gives CDR1 SQVTM, CDR2 ANQGSEA. This CDR3 region has 14 residues.

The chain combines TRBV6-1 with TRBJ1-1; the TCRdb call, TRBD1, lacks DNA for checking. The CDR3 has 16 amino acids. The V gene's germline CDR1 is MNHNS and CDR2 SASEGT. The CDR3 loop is CASSGMSLPGNTEAFF.

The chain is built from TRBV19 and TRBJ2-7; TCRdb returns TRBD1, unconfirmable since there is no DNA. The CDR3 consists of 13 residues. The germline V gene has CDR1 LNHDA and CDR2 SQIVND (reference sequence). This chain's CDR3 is CASGETVFYEQYF.

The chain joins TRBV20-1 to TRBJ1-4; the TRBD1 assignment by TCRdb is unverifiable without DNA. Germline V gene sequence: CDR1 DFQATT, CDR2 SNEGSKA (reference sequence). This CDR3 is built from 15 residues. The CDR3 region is CSARDLQGPNEKLFF.

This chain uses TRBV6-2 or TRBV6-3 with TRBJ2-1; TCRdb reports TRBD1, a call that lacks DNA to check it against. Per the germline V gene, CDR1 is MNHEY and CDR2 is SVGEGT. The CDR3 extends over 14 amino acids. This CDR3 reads CASSVPGGGNEQFF.

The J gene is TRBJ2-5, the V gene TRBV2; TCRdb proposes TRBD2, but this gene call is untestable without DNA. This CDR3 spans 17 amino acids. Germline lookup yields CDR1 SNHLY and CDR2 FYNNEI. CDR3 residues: CASSLGLGLLVLGTQYF.

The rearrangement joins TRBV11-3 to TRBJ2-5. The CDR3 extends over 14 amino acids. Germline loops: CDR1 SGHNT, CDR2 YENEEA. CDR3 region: CASSSSQYQETQYF.

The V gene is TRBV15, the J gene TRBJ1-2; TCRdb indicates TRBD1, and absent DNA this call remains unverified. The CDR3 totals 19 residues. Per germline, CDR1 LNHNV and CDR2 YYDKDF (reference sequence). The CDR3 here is CATSRHTEIPREGSYGYTF.

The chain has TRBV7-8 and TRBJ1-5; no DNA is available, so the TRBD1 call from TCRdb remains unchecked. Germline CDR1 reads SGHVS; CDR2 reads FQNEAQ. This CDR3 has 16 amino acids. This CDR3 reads CASSLETWGAGQPQHF.

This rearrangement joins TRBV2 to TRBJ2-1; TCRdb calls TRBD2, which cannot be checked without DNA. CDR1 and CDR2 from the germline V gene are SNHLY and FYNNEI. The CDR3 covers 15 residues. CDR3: CASSARLRGYNEQFF.

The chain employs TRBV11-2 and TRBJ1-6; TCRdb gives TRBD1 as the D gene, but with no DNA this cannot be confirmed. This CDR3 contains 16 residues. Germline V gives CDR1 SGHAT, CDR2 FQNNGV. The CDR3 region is CASSLTPSTPSSPLHF.

The CDR3 spells CASSVTGKNTEAFF. The chain employs TRBV6-1 and TRBJ1-1; TCRdb lists TRBD1, though no DNA is available to test this call. The CDR3 runs 14 residues. Germline CDR1 is MNHNS and CDR2 is SASEGT.

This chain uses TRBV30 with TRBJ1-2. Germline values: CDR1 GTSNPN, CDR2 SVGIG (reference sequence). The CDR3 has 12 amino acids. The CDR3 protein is CACDAAVYGYTF.

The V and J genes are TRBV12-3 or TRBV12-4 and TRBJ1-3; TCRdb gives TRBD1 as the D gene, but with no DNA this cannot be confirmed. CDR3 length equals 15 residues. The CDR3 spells CASTAPAMGGNTIYF.

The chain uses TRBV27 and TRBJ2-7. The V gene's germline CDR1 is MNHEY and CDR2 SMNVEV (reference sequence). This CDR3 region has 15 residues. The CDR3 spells CASSLFSLQIYEQYF.

CDR3 residues: CASSTRPPEQFF. This chain connects TRBV7-9 to TRBJ2-1; there is no DNA to check the TCRdb D call of TRBD1. The V gene's germline CDR1 is SEHNR and CDR2 FQNEAQ (reference sequence). The CDR3 has 12 amino acids.

This chain's CDR3 is CASTKWGLSYNEQFF. The chain combines TRBV6-2 or TRBV6-3 with TRBJ2-1; TCRdb's assignment of TRBD1 cannot be checked, as there is no DNA. The CDR3 length is 15 residues. The V gene's germline CDR1 is MNHEY and CDR2 SVGEGT.